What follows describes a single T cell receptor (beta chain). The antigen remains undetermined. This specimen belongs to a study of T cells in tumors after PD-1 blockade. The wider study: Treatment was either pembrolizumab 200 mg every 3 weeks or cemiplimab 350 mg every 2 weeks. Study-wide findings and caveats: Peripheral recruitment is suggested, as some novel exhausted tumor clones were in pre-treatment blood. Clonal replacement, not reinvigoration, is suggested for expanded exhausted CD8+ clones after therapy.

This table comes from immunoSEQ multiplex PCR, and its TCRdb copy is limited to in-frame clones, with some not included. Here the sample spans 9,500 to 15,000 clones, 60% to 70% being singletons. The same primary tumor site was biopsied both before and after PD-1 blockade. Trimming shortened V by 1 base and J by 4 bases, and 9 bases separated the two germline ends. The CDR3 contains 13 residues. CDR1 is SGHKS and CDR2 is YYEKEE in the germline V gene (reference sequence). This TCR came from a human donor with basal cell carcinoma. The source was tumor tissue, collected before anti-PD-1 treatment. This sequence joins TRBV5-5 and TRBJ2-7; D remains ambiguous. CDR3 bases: TGTGCCAGCAGCTTGTCCCAGCTATACGAGCAGTACTTC. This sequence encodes CASSLSQLYEQYF.